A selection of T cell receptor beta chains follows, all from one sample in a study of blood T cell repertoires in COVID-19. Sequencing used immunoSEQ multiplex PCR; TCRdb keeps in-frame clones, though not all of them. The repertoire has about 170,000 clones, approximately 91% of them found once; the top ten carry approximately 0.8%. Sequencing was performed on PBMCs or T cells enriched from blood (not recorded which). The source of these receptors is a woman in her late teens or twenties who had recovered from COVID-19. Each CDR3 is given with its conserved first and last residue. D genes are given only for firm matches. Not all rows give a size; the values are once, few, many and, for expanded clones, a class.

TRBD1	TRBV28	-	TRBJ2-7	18	TGTGCCAGCACCACCATGGGGGGCTCAGGGGGCGCTACCTACGAGCAGTACTTC	CASTTMGGSGGATYEQYF
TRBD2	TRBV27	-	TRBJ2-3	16	TGTGCCAGCAGTTTCTTCGGGAGGGATGGGGCAGATACGCAGTATTTT	CASSFFGRDGADTQYF
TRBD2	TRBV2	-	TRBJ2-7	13	TGTGCCAGCAGTAGCGGGAGCTCCTACGAGCAGTACTTC	CASSSGSSYEQYF
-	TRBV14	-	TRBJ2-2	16	TGTGCCAGCAGCCAAGAGTCCGGTAGGGGGACCGGGGAGCTGTTTTTT	CASSQESGRGTGELFF
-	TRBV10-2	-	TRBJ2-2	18	TGCGCCAGCAGTGTTTTTGGTCCCGGGACACCGAACACCGGGGAGCTGTTTTTT	CASSVFGPGTPNTGELFF
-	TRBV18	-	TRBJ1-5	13	TGTGCCAGCTCACCCGGGGGGAATCAGCCCCAGCATTTT	CASSPGGNQPQHF
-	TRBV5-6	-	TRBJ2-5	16	TGTGCCAGCAGCCGCGCCCAGGGATCAAGGGGGGAGACCCAGTACTTC	CASSRAQGSRGETQYF
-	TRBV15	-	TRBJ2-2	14	TGTGCCACCAGCAGAGGGGCAGGGACCGGGGAGCTGTTTTTT	CATSRGAGTGELFF
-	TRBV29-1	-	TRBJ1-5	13	TGCAGCGTCGCCGACAAGAGCAATCAGCCCCAGCATTTT	CSVADKSNQPQHF
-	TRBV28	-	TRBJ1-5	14	TGTGCCAGCCATTTTGGGGGGGCAGGTCAGCCCCAGCATTTT	CASHFGGAGQPQHF
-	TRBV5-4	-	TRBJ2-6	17	TGTGCCAGCAGCACCTCGGACTCTGACTCTGGGGCCAACGTCCTGACTTTC	CASSTSDSDSGANVLTF
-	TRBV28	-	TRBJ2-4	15	TGTGCCAGCAGTTTATCCCTTCTAGCCAAAAACATTCAGTACTTC	CASSLSLLAKNIQYF
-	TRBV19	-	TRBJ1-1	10	TGTGCCAGTGGGCCCTCTGAAGCTTTCTTT	CASGPSEAFF
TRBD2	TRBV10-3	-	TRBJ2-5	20	TGTGCCATCAGTGAGCCCGGCCCGGGCGGGACTAGCGGAAGGGGGGAGACCCAGTACTTC	CAISEPGPGGTSGRGETQYF
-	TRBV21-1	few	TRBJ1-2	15	TGTGCCAGAAGCTGCCGTAGGACAGGCAACTATGGCTACACCTTC	CARSCRRTGNYGYTF
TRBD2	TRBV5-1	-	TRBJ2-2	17	TGCGCCAGCAGCTTTACCCAGACTAGCGGGAGTCGGGAGGAGCTGTTTTTT	CASSFTQTSGSREELFF
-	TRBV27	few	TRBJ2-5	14	TGTGCCAGCAAGGTGGGGGGGCCCCAAGAGACCCAGTACTTC	CASKVGGPQETQYF
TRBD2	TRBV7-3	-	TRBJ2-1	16	TGTGCCAGCAGCCCTGGACTAGCGGGCCATGACAATGAGCAGTTCTTC	CASSPGLAGHDNEQFF
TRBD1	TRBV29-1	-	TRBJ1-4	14	TGCAGCGTTCGCGGGACAGCTAGAAATGAAAAACTGTTTTTT	CSVRGTARNEKLFF
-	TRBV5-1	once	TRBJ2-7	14	TGCGCCAGCAGCTTTAGCGGCCTTCCCTACGAGCAGTACTTC	CASSFSGLPYEQYF
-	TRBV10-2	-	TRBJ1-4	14	TGCGCCAGCAGTGAGGGGACGGAGGGAGAAAAACTGTTTTTT	CASSEGTEGEKLFF
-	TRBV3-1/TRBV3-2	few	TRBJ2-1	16	TGTGCCAGCAGCCAAGAAAGTCGGCGCGGCTACAATGAGCAGTTCTTC	CASSQESRRGYNEQFF
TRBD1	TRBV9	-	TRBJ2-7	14	TGTGCCAGCAGCGCGGGACAGGGACCTAGCGAGCAGTACTTC	CASSAGQGPSEQYF